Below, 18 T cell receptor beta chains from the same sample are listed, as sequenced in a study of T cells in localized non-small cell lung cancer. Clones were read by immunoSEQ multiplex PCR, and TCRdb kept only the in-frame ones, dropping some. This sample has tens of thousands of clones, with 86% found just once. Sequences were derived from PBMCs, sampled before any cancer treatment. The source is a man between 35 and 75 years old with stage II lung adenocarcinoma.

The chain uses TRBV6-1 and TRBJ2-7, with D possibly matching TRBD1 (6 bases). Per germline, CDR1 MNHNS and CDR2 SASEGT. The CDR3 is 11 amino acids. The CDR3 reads CVTGQFYEQYV. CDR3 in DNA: TGTGTCACCGGACAGTTCTACGAGCAGTACGTC.

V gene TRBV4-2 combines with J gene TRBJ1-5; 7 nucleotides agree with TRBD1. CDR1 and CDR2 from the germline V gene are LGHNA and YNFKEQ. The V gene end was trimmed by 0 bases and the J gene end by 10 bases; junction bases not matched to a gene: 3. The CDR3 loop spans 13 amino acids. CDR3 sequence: CASSQDRDSPQHF. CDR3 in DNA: TGTGCCAGCAGCCAAGATCGGGACAGCCCCCAGCATTTT.

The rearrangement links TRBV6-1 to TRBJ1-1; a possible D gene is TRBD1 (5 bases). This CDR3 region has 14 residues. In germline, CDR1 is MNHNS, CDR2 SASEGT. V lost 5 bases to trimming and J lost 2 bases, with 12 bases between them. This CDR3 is CASSNSGGNTEAFF. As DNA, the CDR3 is TGTGCCAGCAGTAACTCTGGGGGAAACACTGAAGCTTTCTTT.

The CDR3 nucleotides are TGTGCCAGCAGCTCAGGGGAAAGGGCTGAAGCTTTCTTT. Translating it yields CASSSGERAEAFF. V usage is TRBV7-6 and J usage is TRBJ1-1; perhaps TRBD1 as D (6 bases). The CDR3 runs to 13 residues. Between the trimmed V and J ends, which lost 4 bases and 6 bases, there was a span of 12 bases. CDR1 is SGHVS and CDR2 is FNYEAQ in the germline V gene.

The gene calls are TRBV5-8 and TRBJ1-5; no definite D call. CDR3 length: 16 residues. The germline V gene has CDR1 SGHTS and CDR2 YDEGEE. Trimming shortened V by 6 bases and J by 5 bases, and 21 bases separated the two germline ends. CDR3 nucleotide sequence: TGTGCCAGCACCCCGGAGGACCGACGGCCCTATCAGCCCCAGCATTTT. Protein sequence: CASTPEDRRPYQPQHF. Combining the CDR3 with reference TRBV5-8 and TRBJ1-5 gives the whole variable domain EAGVTQSPTHLIKTRGQQATLRCSPISGHTSVYWYQQALGLGLQFLLWYDEGEERNRGNFPPRFSGRQFPNYSSELNVNALELEDSALYLCASTPEDRRPYQPQHFGDGTRLSIL.

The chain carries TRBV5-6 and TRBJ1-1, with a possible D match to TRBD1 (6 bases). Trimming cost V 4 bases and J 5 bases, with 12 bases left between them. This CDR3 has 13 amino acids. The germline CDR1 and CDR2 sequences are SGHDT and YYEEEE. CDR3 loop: CASSATGRTEAFF. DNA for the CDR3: TGTGCCAGCAGCGCGACAGGAAGAACTGAAGCTTTCTTT.

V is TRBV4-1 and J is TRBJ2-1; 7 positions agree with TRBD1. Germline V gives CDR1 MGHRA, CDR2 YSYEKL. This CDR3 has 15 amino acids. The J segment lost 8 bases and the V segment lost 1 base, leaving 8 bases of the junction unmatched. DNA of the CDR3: TGCGCCAGCAGCCAAGGACAGGGTCATAGATATGAGCAGTTCTTC. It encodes CASSQGQGHRYEQFF.

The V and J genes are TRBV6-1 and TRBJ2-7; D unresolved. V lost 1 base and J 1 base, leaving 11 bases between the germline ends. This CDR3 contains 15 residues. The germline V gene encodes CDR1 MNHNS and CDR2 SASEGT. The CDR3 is CASSEDRLTSYEQYV. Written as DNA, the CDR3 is TGTGCCAGCAGTGAAGACCGACTTACATCCTACGAGCAGTACGTC.

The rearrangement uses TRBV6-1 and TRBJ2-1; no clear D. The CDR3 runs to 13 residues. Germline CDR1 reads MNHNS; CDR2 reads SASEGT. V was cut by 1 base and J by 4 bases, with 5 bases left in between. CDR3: CASSEGGYNEQFF. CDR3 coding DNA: TGTGCCAGCAGTGAAGGGGGTTACAATGAGCAGTTCTTC.

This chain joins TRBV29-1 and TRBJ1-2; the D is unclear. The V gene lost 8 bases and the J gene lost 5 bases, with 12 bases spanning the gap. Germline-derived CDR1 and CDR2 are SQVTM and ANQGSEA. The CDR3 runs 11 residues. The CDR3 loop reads CSFGSSYGYTF. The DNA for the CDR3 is TGCAGCTTCGGGTCTAGTTATGGCTACACCTTC.

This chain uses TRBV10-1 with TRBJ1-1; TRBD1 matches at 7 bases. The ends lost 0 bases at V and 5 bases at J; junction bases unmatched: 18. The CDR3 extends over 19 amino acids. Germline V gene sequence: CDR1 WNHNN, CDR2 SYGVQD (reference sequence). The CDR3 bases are TGCGCCAGCAGTGAGTCGATCAAGCTTAGCGACAGGGTTGTAACTGAAGCTTTCTTT. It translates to CASSESIKLSDRVVTEAFF.

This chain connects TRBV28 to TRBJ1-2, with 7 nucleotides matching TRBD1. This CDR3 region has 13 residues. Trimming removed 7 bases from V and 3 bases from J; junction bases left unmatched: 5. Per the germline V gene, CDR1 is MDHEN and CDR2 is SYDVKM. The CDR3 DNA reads TGTGCCAGCACAGGGGGAACCTACTATGGCTACACCTTC. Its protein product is CASTGGTYYGYTF.

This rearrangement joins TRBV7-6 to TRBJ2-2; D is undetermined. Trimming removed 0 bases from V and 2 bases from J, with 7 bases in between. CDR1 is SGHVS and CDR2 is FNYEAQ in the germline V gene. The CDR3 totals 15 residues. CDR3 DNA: TGTGCCAGCAGCTTAGCCCTTCAAAACACCGGGGAGCTGTTTTTT. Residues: CASSLALQNTGELFF.

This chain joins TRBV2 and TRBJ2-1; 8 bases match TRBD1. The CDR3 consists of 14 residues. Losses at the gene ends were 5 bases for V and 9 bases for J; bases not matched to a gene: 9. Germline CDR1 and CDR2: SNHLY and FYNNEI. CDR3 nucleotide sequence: TGTGCCAGCAGTCGCCTACAGGGGGGAAGTGAGCAGTTCTTC. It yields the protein CASSRLQGGSEQFF.

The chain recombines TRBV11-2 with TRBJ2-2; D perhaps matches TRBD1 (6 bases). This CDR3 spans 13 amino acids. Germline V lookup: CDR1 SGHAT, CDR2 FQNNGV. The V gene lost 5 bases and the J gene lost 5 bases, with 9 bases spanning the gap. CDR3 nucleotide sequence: TGTGCCAGCAGCCCCGGACAGACCGGGGAGCTGTTTTTT. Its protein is CASSPGQTGELFF.

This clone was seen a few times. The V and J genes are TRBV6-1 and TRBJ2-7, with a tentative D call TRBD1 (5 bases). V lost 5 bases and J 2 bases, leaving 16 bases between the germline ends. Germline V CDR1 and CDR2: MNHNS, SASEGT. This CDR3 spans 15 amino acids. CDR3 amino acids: CASSSDPTGTYEQYF. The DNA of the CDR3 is TGTGCCAGCAGTTCAGACCCAACAGGAACCTACGAGCAGTACTTC.

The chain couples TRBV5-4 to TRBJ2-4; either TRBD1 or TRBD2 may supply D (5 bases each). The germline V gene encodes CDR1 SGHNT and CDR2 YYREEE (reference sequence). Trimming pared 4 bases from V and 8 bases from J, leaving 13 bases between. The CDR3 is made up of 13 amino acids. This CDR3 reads CASSVGDDDIQYF. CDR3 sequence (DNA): TGTGCCAGCAGCGTCGGGGACGATGACATTCAGTACTTC.

DNA for the CDR3: TGCGCCAGCAGCCAATCGACCACCGGGGAGCTGTTTTTT. Encoded protein: CASSQSTTGELFF. The chain is built from TRBV4-1 and TRBJ2-2; no reliable D call. The V end was cut by 2 bases, the J end by 4 bases, with 5 bases between. The CDR3 runs to 13 residues. CDR1 is MGHRA and CDR2 is YSYEKL in the germline V gene.